The clone carrying this TCR beta chain came up once. Antigen specificity is unknown. This entry comes from a study of graft-versus-host responses after intestinal transplantation. Study observations and caveats: GvH clones were found in recipient marrow; some appeared first in ileum or blood.

Using immunoSEQ multiplex PCR, the repertoire was profiled, and TCRdb retains in-frame clones only, with some absent. This table has some 96,000 clones, about 90% appearing once. The CDR3 length is 16 residues. Germline V gene sequence: CDR1 LNHNV, CDR2 YYDKDF (reference sequence). V was pared by 3 bases and J by 3 bases, with 17 bases between. The chain has TRBV15 and TRBJ1-1; D ambiguous. Sequenced here: unstimulated CD4+ T cells sorted from spleen or lymph node cells, sampled before transplant. The sequence came from a human donor who was the organ donor for an intestinal transplant. The CDR3 bases are TGTGCCACCAGCAGCTCTTATCGGGAGGCGGACACTGAAGCTTTCTTT. Translating it yields CATSSSYREADTEAFF.